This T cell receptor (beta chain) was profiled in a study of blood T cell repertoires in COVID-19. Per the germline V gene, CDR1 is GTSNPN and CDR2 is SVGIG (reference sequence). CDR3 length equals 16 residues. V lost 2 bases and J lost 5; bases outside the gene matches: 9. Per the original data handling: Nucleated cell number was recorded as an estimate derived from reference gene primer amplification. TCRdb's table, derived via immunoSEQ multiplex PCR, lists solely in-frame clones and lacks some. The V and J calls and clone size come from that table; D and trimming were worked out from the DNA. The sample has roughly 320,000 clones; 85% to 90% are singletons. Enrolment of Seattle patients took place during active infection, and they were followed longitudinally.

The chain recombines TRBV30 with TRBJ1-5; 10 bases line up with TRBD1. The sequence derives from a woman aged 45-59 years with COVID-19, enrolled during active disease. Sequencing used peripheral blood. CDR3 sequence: CAWSPPTGGLYQPQHF. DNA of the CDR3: TGTGCCTGGAGTCCCCCGACAGGGGGCTTGTATCAGCCCCAGCATTTT.